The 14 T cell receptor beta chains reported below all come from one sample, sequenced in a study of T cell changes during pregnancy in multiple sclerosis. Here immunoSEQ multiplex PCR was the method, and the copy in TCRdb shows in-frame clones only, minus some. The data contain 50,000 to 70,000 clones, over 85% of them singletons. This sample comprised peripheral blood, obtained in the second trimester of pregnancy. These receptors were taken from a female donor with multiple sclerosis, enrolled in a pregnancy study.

The CDR3 loop is CAISAREGMNIQYF. The CDR3 DNA sequence: TGTGCCATCAGTGCTAGGGAGGGGATGAACATTCAGTACTTC. J is TRBJ2-4 and V is TRBV10-3; 7 bases map to TRBD2. Germline V gene sequence: CDR1 ENHRY, CDR2 SYGVKD. This CDR3 is 14 amino acids long. Trimming cost V 4 bases and J 7 bases; bases outside gene matches: 7.

The CDR3 protein is CASNGSGRHNNEQFF. CDR3 DNA: TGTGCCAGCAATGGTAGCGGGAGACATAACAATGAGCAGTTCTTC. This sequence joins TRBV6-1 and TRBJ2-1, with 9 bases identical to TRBD2. The CDR3 length is 15 residues. The germline gives CDR1 MNHNS, CDR2 SASEGT. Trimming removed 7 bases from V and 5 bases from J; junction bases left unmatched: 9.

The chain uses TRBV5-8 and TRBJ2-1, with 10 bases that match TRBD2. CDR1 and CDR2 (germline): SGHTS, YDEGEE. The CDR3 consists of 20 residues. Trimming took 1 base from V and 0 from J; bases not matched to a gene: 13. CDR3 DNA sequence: TGTGCCAGCAGCTTGTGGGGTGGGGCTAGCGGGGGAAGCTCCTACAATGAGCAGTTCTTC. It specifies CASSLWGGASGGSSYNEQFF.

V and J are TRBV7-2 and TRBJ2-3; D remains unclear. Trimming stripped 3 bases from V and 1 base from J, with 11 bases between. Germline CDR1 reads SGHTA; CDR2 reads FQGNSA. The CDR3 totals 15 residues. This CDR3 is CASSLFLSGTDTQYF. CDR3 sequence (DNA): TGTGCCAGCAGCTTGTTCCTAAGCGGCACAGATACGCAGTATTTT.

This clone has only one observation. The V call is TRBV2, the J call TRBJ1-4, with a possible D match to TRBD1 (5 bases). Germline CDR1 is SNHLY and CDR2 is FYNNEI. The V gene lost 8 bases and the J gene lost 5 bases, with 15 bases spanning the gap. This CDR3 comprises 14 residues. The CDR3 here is CASAGTGKNEKLFF. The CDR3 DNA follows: TGTGCCAGCGCTGGTACAGGAAAAAATGAAAAACTGTTTTTT.

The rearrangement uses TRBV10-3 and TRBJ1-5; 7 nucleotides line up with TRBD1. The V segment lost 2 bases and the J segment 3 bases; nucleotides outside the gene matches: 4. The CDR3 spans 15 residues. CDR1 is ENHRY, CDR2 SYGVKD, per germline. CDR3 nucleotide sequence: TGTGCCATCAGTGAGACAGACAGGGACAATCAGCCCCAGCATTTT. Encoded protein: CAISETDRDNQPQHF.

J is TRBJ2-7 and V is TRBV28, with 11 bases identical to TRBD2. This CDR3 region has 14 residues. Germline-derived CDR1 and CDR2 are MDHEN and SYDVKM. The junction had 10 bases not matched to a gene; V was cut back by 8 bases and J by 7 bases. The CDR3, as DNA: TGTGCCAGCCACACCGGGACTAGCGGCCTGGAGCAGTACTTC. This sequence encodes CASHTGTSGLEQYF.

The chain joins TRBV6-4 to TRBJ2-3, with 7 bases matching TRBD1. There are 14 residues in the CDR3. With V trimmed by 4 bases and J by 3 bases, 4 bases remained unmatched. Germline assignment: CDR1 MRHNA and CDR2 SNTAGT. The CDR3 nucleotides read TGTGCCAGCAGTGGGGGGACAGAAACAGATACGCAGTATTTT. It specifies CASSGGTETDTQYF.

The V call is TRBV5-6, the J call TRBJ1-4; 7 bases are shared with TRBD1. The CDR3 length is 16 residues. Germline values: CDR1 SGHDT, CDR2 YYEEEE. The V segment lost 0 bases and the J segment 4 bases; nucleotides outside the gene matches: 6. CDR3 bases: TGTGCCAGCAGCTTGGGGACAGGCTACCGTAATGAAAAACTGTTTTTT. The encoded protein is CASSLGTGYRNEKLFF.

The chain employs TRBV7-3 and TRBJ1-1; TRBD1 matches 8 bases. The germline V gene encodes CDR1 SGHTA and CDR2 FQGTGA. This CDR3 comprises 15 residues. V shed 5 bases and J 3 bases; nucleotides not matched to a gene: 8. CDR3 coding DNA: TGTGCCAGCAGCCCGAGGACAGGGTGGGACACTGAAGCTTTCTTT. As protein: CASSPRTGWDTEAFF.

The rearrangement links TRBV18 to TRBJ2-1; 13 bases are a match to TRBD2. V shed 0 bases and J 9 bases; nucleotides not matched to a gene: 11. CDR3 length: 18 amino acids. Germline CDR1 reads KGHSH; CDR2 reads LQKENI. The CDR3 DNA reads TGTGCCAGCTCACCACCCAACCTACTAGCGGGAGGGCCGGGTGAGCAGTTCTTC. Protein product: CASSPPNLLAGGPGEQFF. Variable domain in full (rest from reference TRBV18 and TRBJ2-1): NAGVMQNPRHLVRRRGQEARLRCSPMKGHSHVYWYRQLPEEGLKFMVYLQKENIIDESGMPKERFSAEFPKEGPSILRIQQVVRGDSAAYFCASSPPNLLAGGPGEQFFGPGTRLTVL.

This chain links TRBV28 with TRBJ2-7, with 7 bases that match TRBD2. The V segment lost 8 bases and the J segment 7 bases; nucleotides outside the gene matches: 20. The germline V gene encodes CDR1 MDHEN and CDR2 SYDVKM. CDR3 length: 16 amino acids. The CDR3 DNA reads TGTGCCAGCGGACATCCCCGGCGACTAGCTACCTTGGAGCAGTACTTC. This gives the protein CASGHPRRLATLEQYF.

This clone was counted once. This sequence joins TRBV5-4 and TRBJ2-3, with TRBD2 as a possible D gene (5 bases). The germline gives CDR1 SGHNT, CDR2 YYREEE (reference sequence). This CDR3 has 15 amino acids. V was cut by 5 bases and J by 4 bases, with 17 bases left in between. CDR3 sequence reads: CASRDGGEVADTQYF. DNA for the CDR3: TGTGCCAGCAGAGACGGAGGTGAGGTTGCAGATACGCAGTATTTT.

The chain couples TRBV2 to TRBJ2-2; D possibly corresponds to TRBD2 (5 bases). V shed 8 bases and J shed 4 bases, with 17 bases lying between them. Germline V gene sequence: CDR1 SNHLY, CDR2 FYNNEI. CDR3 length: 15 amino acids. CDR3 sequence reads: CASGDSVPGTGELFF. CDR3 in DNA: TGTGCCAGCGGAGATAGCGTGCCTGGCACCGGGGAGCTGTTTTTT.